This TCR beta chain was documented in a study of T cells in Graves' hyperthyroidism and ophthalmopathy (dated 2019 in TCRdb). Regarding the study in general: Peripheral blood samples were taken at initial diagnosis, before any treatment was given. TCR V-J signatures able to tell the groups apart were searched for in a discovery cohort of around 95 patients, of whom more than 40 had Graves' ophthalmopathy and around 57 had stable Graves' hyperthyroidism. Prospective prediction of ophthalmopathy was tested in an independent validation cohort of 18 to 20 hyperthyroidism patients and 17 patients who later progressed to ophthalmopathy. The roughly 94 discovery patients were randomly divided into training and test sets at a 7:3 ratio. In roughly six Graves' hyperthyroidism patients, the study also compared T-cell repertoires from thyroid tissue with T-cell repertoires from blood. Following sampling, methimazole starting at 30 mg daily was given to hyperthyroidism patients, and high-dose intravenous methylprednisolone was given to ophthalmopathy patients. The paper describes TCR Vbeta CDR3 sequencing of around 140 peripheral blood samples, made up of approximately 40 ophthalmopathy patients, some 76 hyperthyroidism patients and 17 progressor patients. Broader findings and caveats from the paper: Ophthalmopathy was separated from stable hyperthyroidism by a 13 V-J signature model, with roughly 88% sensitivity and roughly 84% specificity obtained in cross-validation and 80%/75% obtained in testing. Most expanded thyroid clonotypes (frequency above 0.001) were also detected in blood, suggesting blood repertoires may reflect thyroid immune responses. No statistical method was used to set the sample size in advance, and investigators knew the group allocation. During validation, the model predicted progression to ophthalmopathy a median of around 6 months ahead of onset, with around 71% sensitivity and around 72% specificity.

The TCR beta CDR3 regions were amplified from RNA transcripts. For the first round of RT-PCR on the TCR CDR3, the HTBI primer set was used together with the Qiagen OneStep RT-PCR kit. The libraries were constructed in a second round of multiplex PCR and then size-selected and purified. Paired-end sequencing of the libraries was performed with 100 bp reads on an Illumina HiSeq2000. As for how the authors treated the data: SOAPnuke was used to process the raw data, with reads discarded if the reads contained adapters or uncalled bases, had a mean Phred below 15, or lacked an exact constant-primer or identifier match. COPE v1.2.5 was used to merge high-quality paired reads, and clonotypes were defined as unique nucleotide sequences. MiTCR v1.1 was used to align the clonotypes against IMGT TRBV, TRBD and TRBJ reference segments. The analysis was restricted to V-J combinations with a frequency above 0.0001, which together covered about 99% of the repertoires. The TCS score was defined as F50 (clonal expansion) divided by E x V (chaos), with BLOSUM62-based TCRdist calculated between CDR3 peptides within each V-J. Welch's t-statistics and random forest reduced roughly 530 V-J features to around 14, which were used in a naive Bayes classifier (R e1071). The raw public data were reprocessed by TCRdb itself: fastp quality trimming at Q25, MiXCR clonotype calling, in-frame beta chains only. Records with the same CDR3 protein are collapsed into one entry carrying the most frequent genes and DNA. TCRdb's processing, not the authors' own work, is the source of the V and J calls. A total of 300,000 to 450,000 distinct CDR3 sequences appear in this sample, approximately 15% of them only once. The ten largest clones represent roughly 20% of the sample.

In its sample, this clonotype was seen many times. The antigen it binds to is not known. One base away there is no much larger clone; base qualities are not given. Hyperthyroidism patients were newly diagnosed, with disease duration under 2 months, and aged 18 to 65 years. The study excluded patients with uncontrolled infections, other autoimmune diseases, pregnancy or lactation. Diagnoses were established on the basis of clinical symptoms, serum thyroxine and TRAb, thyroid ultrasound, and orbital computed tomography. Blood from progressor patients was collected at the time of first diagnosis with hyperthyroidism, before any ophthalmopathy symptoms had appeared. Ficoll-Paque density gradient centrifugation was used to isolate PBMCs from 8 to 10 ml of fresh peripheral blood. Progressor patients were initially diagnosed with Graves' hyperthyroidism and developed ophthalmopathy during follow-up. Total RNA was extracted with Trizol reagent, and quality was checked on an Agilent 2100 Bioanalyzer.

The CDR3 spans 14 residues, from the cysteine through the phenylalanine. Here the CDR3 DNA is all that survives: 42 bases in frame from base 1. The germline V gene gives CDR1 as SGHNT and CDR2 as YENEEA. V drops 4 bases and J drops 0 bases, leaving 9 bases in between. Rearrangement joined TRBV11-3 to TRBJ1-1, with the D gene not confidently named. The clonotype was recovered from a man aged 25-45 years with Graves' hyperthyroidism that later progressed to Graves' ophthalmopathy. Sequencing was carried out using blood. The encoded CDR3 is CASSSHKMNTEAFF. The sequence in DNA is TGTGCCAGCAGCTCTCATAAAATGAACACTGAAGCTTTCTTT.